The subject of this entry is one TCR beta chain. What it recognizes is unknown. TCRdb's copy holds only in-frame clones and misses some; the assay was immunoSEQ multiplex PCR. The table lists 70,000 or so clones, about 89% of them singletons. This specimen belongs to a study of OX40 agonist ivuxolimab in advanced cancers. Sampled blood was obtained at baseline, cycle 4 day 1, and cycle 7 day 1. Findings and caveats of the study: Blood T cells, both CD4+ and CD8+, expanded clonally by week 6 at 0.1 to 3.0 mg/kg. Compared with CD4+, CD8+ T cells on average had more expanded clones.

Germline CDR1 is SEHNR and CDR2 is FQNEAQ (reference sequence). The V and J ends lost 1 base and 1 base respectively, with 4 bases between them. The CDR3 consists of 13 residues. This sample comprised CD4+ or CD8+ T cells sorted from blood, obtained in a trial of the OX40 agonist ivuxolimab. This TCR was sampled from an adult with an advanced solid tumor such as melanoma, head and neck, liver or kidney cancer. V usage is TRBV7-9 and J usage is TRBJ2-5; no reliable D call. The CDR3 sequence is CASSLGGQETQYF. The CDR3 nucleotides read TGTGCCAGCAGCTTAGGGGGCCAAGAGACCCAGTACTTC.